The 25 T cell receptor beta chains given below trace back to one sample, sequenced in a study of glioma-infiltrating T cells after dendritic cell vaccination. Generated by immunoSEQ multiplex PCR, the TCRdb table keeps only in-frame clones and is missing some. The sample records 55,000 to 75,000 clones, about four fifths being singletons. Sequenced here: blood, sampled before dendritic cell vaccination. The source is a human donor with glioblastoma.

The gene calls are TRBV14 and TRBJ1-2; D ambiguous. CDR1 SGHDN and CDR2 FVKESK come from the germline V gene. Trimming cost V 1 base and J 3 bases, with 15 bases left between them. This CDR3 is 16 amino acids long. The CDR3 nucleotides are TGTGCCAGCAGCCAAGGTGGAGAAGAGGTCGACTATGGCTACACCTTC. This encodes CASSQGGEEVDYGYTF.

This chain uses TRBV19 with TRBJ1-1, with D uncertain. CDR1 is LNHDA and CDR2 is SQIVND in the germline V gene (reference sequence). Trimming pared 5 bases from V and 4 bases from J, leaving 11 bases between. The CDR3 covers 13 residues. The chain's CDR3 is CASSRQRSTEAFF. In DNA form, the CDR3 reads TGTGCCAGTAGTCGGCAGAGGAGCACTGAAGCTTTCTTT.

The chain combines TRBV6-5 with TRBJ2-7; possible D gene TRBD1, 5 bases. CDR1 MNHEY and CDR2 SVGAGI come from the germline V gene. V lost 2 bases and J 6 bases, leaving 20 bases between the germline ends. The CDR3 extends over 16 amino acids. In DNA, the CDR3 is TGTGCCAGCAGTTACGGTTGGGTCAGGGAAATACGCGAGCAGTACTTC. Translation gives CASSYGWVREIREQYF.

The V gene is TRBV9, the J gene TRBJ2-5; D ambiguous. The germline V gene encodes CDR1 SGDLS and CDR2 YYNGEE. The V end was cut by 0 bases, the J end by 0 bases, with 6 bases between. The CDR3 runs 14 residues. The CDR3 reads CASSVGANQETQYF. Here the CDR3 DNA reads TGTGCCAGCAGCGTAGGCGCTAACCAAGAGACCCAGTACTTC.

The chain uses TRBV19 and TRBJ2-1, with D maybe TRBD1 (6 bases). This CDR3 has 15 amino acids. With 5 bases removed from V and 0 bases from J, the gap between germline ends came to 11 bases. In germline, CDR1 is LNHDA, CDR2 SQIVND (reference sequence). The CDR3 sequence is CASSLTGDSYNEQFF. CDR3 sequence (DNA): TGTGCCAGTAGTCTGACAGGAGACTCCTACAATGAGCAGTTCTTC.

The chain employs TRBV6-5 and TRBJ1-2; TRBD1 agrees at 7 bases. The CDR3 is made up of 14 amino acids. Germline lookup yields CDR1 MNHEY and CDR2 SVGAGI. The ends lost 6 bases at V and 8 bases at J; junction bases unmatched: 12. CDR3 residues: CASRDWTGLGGYTF. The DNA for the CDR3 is TGTGCCAGCAGGGACTGGACAGGCCTGGGCGGCTACACCTTC.

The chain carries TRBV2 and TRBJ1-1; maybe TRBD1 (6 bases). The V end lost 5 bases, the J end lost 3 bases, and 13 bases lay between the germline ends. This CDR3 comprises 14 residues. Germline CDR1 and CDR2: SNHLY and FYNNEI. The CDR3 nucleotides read TGTGCCAGCAGTACACAGGGTGGGGACACTGAAGCTTTCTTT. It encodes CASSTQGGDTEAFF.

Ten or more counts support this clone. CDR3 DNA sequence: TGTGCCATCAGTGGACAGGGGAACACTGAAGCTTTCTTT. Amino acid sequence: CAISGQGNTEAFF. The chain is built from TRBV10-3 and TRBJ1-1; TRBD1 matches at 7 bases. The germline CDR1 and CDR2 sequences are ENHRY and SYGVKD. The CDR3 contains 13 residues. The junction had 0 bases not matched to a gene; V was cut back by 4 bases and J by 1 base.

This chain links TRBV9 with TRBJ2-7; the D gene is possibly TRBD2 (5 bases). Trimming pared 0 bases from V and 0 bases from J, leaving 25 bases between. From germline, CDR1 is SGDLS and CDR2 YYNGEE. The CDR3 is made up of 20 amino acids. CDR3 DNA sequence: TGTGCCAGCAGCGTAGCGGCCAGCGCTACGATCGGCGGGTTCTCCTACGAGCAGTACTTC. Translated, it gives CASSVAASATIGGFSYEQYF.

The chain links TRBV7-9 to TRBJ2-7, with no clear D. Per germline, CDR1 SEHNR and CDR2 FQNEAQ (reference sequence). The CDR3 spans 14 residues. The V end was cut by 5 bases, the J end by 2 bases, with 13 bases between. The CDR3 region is CASSEDSLTYEQYF. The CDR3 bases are TGTGCCAGCAGCGAAGACTCTCTTACCTACGAGCAGTACTTC.

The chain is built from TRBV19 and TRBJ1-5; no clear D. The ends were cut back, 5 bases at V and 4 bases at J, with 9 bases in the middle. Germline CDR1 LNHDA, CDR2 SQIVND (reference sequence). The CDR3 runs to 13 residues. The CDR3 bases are TGTGCCAGTAGTTTCACGGGAAATCAGCCCCAGCATTTT. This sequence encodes CASSFTGNQPQHF.

CDR3 protein: CASERGRGETQYF. The DNA of the CDR3 is TGTGCCAGCGAGCGGGGGCGAGGAGAGACCCAGTACTTC. The chain carries TRBV19 and TRBJ2-5; 8 bases are shared with TRBD2. With 9 bases clipped from V and 4 bases from J, the junction kept 7 bases outside the gene matches. Germline V gene sequence: CDR1 LNHDA, CDR2 SQIVND (reference sequence). This CDR3 contains 13 residues.

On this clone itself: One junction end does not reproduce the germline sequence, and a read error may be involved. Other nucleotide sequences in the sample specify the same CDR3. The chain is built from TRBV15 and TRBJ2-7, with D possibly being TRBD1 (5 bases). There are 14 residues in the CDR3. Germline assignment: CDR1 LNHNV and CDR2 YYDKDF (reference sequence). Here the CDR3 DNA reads TGCGCCACCAGCAGAGTGGGCAGGGCCTACGAGCAGTACTTC. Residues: CATSRVGRAYEQYF.

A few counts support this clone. CDR3 sequence reads: CASSDSEAFF. For the CDR3, the DNA is TGTGCCAGCAGCGACAGTGAAGCTTTCTTT. The chain links TRBV7-9 to TRBJ1-1; D might be TRBD1 (5 bases). The CDR3 runs 10 residues. The germline V and J ends were trimmed by 5 bases and 7 bases, with 5 bases remaining between them. Germline assignment: CDR1 SEHNR and CDR2 FQNEAQ (reference sequence).

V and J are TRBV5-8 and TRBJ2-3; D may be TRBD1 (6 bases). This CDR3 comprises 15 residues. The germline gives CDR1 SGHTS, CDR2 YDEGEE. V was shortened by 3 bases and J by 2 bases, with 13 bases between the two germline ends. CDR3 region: CASSSGQYDTDTQYF. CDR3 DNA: TGTGCCAGCAGCTCAGGACAGTATGACACAGATACGCAGTATTTT.

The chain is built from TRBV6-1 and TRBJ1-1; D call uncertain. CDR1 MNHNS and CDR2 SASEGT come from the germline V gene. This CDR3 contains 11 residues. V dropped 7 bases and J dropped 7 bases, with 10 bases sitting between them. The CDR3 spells CASIVGSEAFF. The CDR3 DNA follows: TGTGCCAGCATCGTGGGGAGTGAAGCTTTCTTT.

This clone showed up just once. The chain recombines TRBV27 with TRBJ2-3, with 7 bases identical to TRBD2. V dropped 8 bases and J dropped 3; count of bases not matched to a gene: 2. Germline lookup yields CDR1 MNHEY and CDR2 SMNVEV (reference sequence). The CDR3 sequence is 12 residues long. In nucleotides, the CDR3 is TGTGCCAGCCCGCGGGGGACAGATACGCAGTATTTT. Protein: CASPRGTDTQYF.

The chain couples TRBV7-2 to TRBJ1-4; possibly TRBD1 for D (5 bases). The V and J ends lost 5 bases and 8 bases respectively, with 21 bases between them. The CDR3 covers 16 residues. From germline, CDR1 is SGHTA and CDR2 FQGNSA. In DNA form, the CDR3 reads TGTGCCAGCAGCCCCCAGAAGAGGCAGGGAGGCGAAAAACTGTTTTTT. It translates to CASSPQKRQGGEKLFF. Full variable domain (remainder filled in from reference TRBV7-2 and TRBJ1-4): GAGVSQSPSNKVTEKGKDVELRCDPISGHTALYWYRQSLGQGLEFLIYFQGNSAPDKSGLPSDRFSAERTGGSVSTLTIQRTQQEDSAVYLCASSPQKRQGGEKLFFGSGTQLSVL.

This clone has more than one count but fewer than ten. The CDR3 region has the DNA TGTGCCAGCAGCTCCTTGACAGGGGGTGAGACTGAAGCTTTCTTT. It is translated as CASSSLTGGETEAFF. The V call is TRBV7-6, the J call TRBJ1-1; 9 bases agree with TRBD1. CDR1 SGHVS and CDR2 FNYEAQ come from the germline V gene. V gave up 4 bases and J gave up 5 bases; unmatched junction bases: 8. This CDR3 spans 15 amino acids.

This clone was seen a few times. CDR3 amino acids: CASRGVWDTGELFF. Here the CDR3 DNA reads TGTGCCAGCAGAGGAGTTTGGGACACCGGGGAGCTGTTTTTT. The chain combines TRBV6-1 with TRBJ2-2; D is ambiguous. Trimming stripped 6 bases from V and 3 bases from J, with 11 bases between. Germline-derived CDR1 and CDR2 are MNHNS and SASEGT. This CDR3 is 14 amino acids long.

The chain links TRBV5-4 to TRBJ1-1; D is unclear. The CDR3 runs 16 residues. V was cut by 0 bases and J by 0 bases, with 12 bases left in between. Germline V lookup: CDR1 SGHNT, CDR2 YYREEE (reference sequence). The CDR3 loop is CASSLGADEMNTEAFF. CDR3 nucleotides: TGTGCCAGCAGCTTGGGGGCAGACGAGATGAACACTGAAGCTTTCTTT.

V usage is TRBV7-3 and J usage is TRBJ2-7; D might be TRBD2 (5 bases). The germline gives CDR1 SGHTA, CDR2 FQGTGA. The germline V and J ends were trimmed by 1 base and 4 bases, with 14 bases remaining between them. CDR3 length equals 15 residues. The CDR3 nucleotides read TGTGCCAGCAGCTTAAGCGACGGGGTTGGGTACGAGCAGTACTTC. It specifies CASSLSDGVGYEQYF.

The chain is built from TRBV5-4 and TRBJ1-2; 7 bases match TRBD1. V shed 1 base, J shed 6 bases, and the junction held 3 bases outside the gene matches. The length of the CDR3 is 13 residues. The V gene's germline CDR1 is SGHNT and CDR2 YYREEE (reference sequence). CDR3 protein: CASSLRQGNGYTF. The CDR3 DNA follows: TGTGCCAGCAGCTTGCGACAGGGTAATGGCTACACCTTC.

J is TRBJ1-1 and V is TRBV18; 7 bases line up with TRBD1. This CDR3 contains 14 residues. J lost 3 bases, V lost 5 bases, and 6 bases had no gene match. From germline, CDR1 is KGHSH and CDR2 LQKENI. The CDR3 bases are TGTGCCAGCTCAAAAGACAGGGAGGACACTGAAGCTTTCTTT. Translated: CASSKDREDTEAFF.

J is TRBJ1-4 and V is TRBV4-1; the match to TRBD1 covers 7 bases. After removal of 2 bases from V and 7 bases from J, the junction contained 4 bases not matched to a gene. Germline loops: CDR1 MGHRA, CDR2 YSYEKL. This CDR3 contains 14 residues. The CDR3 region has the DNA TGCGCCAGCAGCCAAATGCAGGGGGGTGAAAAACTGTTTTTT. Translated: CASSQMQGGEKLFF.